The 30 T cell receptor beta chains listed next were all sequenced from one sample in a study of siplizumab effects on memory and regulatory T cells. Sequencing used immunoSEQ multiplex PCR; TCRdb keeps in-frame clones, though not all of them. The table shows about 82,000 clones, with roughly 87% occurring only once. The sample was Tregs sorted from blood. The receptor source for this set is a human donor in good health.

The chain recombines TRBV28 with TRBJ2-7; 7 bases line up with TRBD2. V shed 7 bases and J 3 bases; nucleotides not matched to a gene: 9. Looked up from germline, CDR1 is MDHEN and CDR2 is SYDVKM. This CDR3 region has 14 residues. Written as DNA, the CDR3 is TGTGCCAGCACCCCCGGGGGGAAAAACTACGAGCAGTACTTC. This encodes CASTPGGKNYEQYF.

The V and J genes are TRBV5-4 and TRBJ2-3, with D perhaps TRBD2 (6 bases). CDR3 size: 15 residues. CDR1 and CDR2 (germline): SGHNT, YYREEE (reference sequence). V dropped 1 base and J dropped 0 bases, with 9 bases sitting between them. CDR3 sequence: CASSLTSYSTDTQYF. CDR3 coding DNA: TGTGCCAGCAGCTTGACTAGCTATAGCACAGATACGCAGTATTTT.

The chain links TRBV20-1 to TRBJ1-2; D unclear. This CDR3 contains 9 residues. The V end was cut by 7 bases, the J end by 4 bases, with 4 bases between. The V gene's germline CDR1 is DFQATT and CDR2 SNEGSKA (reference sequence). The CDR3: CSGGYGYTF. The CDR3 nucleotides read TGCAGTGGTGGCTATGGCTACACCTTC.

The chain employs TRBV7-2 and TRBJ1-6, with D tentatively TRBD1 (5 bases). CDR1 and CDR2 (germline): SGHTA, FQGNSA. CDR3 length: 15 amino acids. V lost 2 bases, J lost 7 bases, and 12 bases lay in between. Written as DNA, the CDR3 is TGTGCCAGCAGCTTATTTCAGGGAGGGAATTCACCCCTCCACTTT. It specifies CASSLFQGGNSPLHF.

The chain uses TRBV11-2 and TRBJ2-1; either TRBD1 or TRBD2 may supply D (6 bases each). CDR1 and CDR2 from the germline V gene are SGHAT and FQNNGV. Trimming took off 4 bases at V and 6 bases at J, with 19 bases between the two ends. The CDR3 totals 16 residues. In nucleotides, the CDR3 is TGTGCCAGCAGCTCGTCCCGGGGGCCGGTCTTCAATGAGCAGTTCTTC. Protein sequence: CASSSSRGPVFNEQFF.

This sequence joins TRBV6-5 and TRBJ1-2; D gene unclear. CDR3 size: 13 residues. The V gene lost 5 bases and the J gene lost 5 bases, with 12 bases spanning the gap. The germline V gene encodes CDR1 MNHEY and CDR2 SVGAGI. As DNA, the CDR3 is TGTGCCAGCAGTGAACCCGCCCTTTATGGCTACACCTTC. It codes for CASSEPALYGYTF.

V usage is TRBV28 and J usage is TRBJ2-7; 11 nucleotides align to TRBD1. Germline-derived CDR1 and CDR2 are MDHEN and SYDVKM. The CDR3 sequence is 17 residues long. J gave up 3 bases and V 3 bases, and 10 bases lay outside the gene matches. CDR3 protein: CASSFSVMGTGGYEQYF. CDR3 nucleotides: TGTGCCAGCAGTTTCTCCGTCATGGGGACAGGGGGCTACGAGCAGTACTTC.

The chain uses TRBV28 and TRBJ1-3, with TRBD1 matching 8 bases. Trimming removed 1 base from V and 4 bases from J; junction bases left unmatched: 3. Germline lookup yields CDR1 MDHEN and CDR2 SYDVKM. This CDR3 is built from 15 residues. CDR3 in DNA: TGTGCCAGCAGTTTATCGACAGGGGTCGGAAACACCATATATTTT. Translating it yields CASSLSTGVGNTIYF.

V gene TRBV7-9 combines with J gene TRBJ2-3; either TRBD1 or TRBD2 may supply D (6 bases each). There are 17 residues in the CDR3. The germline V and J ends were trimmed by 2 bases and 0 bases, with 15 bases remaining between them. Germline lookup yields CDR1 SEHNR and CDR2 FQNEAQ (reference sequence). The chain's CDR3 is CASSLRIGGRSTDTQYF. As DNA, the CDR3 is TGTGCCAGCAGCTTACGGATTGGGGGGCGGAGCACAGATACGCAGTATTTT. Filled out from reference TRBV7-9 and TRBJ2-3, the complete variable domain reads DTGVSQNPRHKITKRGQNVTFRCDPISEHNRLYWYRQTLGQGPEFLTYFQNEAQLEKSRLLSDRFSAERPKGSFSTLEIQRTEQGDSAMYLCASSLRIGGRSTDTQYFGPGTRLTVL.

This sequence joins TRBV7-9 and TRBJ2-3; maybe TRBD2 (5 bases). Germline-derived CDR1 and CDR2 are SEHNR and FQNEAQ (reference sequence). V was pared by 7 bases and J by 3 bases, with 14 bases between. The CDR3 loop spans 14 amino acids. The CDR3 sequence is CASTADWTTDTQYF. CDR3 coding DNA: TGTGCCAGCACGGCGGATTGGACTACAGATACGCAGTATTTT.

This chain joins TRBV7-3 and TRBJ2-2; D uncertain. This CDR3 has 13 amino acids. Between the trimmed V and J ends, which lost 3 bases and 0 bases, there was a span of 2 bases. Germline V gives CDR1 SGHTA, CDR2 FQGTGA. The CDR3, as DNA: TGTGCCAGCAGCTTGACGAACACCGGGGAGCTGTTTTTT. Translating it yields CASSLTNTGELFF.

This clone was detected a few times. The CDR3 is CASSTRRGGYTF. CDR3 nucleotide sequence: TGTGCCAGCAGCACCCGTAGAGGCGGCTACACCTTC. The rearrangement joins TRBV21-1 to TRBJ1-2. TRBV21-1 is given as a pseudogene. The CDR3 contains 12 residues.

Only one count was recorded for this clone. The rearrangement links TRBV7-2 to TRBJ2-3; 8 bases are a match to TRBD2. J gave up 5 bases and V 3 bases, and 4 bases lay outside the gene matches. Looked up from germline, CDR1 is SGHTA and CDR2 is FQGNSA. The CDR3 has 14 amino acids. The chain's CDR3 is CASSFRGGIDTQYF. The CDR3 region has the DNA TGTGCCAGCAGCTTCCGGGGGGGAATAGATACGCAGTATTTT.

The chain uses TRBV28 and TRBJ1-1, with 10 bases that match TRBD1. V was clipped by 4 bases and J by 1 base; unmatched bases: 9. This CDR3 spans 17 amino acids. The V gene's germline CDR1 is MDHEN and CDR2 SYDVKM. The CDR3 is CASSYTGQGVGNTEAFF. CDR3 nucleotide sequence: TGTGCCAGCAGTTATACCGGACAGGGGGTGGGGAACACTGAAGCTTTCTTT.

This chain uses TRBV11-1 with TRBJ2-5, with 10 bases that match TRBD2. V was clipped by 1 base and J by 0 bases; unmatched bases: 2. This CDR3 region has 16 residues. Per germline, CDR1 SGHAT and CDR2 FQDESV (reference sequence). This chain's CDR3 is CASSLVAGGYQETQYF. As DNA, the CDR3 is TGTGCCAGCAGCTTAGTAGCGGGGGGATACCAAGAGACCCAGTACTTC.

V usage is TRBV15 and J usage is TRBJ1-1, with a tentative D call TRBD1 (5 bases). The CDR3 totals 13 residues. V was clipped by 4 bases and J by 3 bases, with 9 bases between them. In germline, CDR1 is LNHNV, CDR2 YYDKDF (reference sequence). CDR3 sequence: CATSTGGYTEAFF. CDR3 in DNA: TGTGCCACCAGCACCGGGGGGTACACTGAAGCTTTCTTT.

J is TRBJ1-6 and V is TRBV5-6; D possibly corresponds to TRBD1 (5 bases). This CDR3 is built from 15 residues. Per germline, CDR1 SGHDT and CDR2 YYEEEE. Deletions cut 3 bases from V and 4 bases from J, with 11 bases between. This chain's CDR3 is CASSSRRDYNSPLHF. As DNA, the CDR3 is TGTGCCAGCAGCTCGCGCAGGGATTATAATTCACCCCTCCACTTT.

The CDR3 nucleotides are TGCGCCAGCAGCTCCGCACCCCCCGGCAGGGGGCGAGATACGCAGTATTTT. Translated: CASSSAPPGRGRDTQYF. The chain recombines TRBV5-1 with TRBJ2-3; 8 nucleotides line up with TRBD1. Germline CDR1 is SGHRS and CDR2 is YFSETQ. The trim removed 3 bases at V and 5 bases at J, leaving 14 bases unmatched. The CDR3 has 17 amino acids. The full variable domain, completed using reference TRBV5-1 and TRBJ2-3, is KAGVTQTPRYLIKTRGQQVTLSCSPISGHRSVSWYQQTPGQGLQFLFEYFSETQRNKGNFPGRFSGRQFSNSRSEMNVSTLELGDSALYLCASSSAPPGRGRDTQYFGPGTRLTVL.

The chain has TRBV27 and TRBJ1-2, with 8 bases that match TRBD1. The length of the CDR3 is 13 residues. The V and J ends lost 10 bases and 2 bases, in that order; junction bases with no gene match: 6. Per the germline V gene, CDR1 is MNHEY and CDR2 is SMNVEV (reference sequence). The DNA of the CDR3 is TGTGCCACATCAGGGGGCCGGAACTATGGCTACACCTTC. This codes for CATSGGRNYGYTF.

This rearrangement joins TRBV5-6 to TRBJ2-6, with D hard to call. CDR3 size: 16 residues. Trimming stripped 2 bases from V and 0 bases from J, with 9 bases between. In germline, CDR1 is SGHDT, CDR2 YYEEEE. The CDR3 reads CASSFNTASGANVLTF. The CDR3 DNA sequence: TGTGCCAGCAGCTTTAACACGGCCTCTGGGGCCAACGTCCTGACTTTC. The whole variable domain, filled in from reference TRBV5-6 and TRBJ2-6, reads DAGVTQSPTHLIKTRGQQVTLRCSPKSGHDTVSWYQQALGQGPQFIFQYYEEEERQRGNFPDRFSGHQFPNYSSELNVNALLLGDSALYLCASSFNTASGANVLTFGAGSRLTVL.

The gene calls are TRBV7-9 and TRBJ2-1; maybe TRBD2 (5 bases). CDR1 is SEHNR, CDR2 FQNEAQ, per germline (reference sequence). V was shortened by 3 bases and J by 4 bases, with 13 bases between the two germline ends. The CDR3 is made up of 15 amino acids. The CDR3 DNA sequence: TGTGCCAGCAGCTTGAGGGCGGACCCATACAATGAGCAGTTCTTC. Translating it yields CASSLRADPYNEQFF.

This clone was detected once. The chain links TRBV7-2 to TRBJ2-2; 7 bases line up with TRBD2. The CDR3 sequence is 14 residues long. V was clipped by 9 bases and J by 6 bases; unmatched bases: 10. Germline CDR1 reads SGHTA; CDR2 reads FQGNSA. CDR3 sequence (DNA): TGTGCCAGTAATACCGGGACTATGTCCGGGGAGCTGTTTTTT. Protein product: CASNTGTMSGELFF.

The J gene is TRBJ1-5, the V gene TRBV15, with a tentative D call TRBD1 (6 bases). Germline assignment: CDR1 LNHNV and CDR2 YYDKDF (reference sequence). The CDR3 runs 13 residues. V was pared by 6 bases and J by 4 bases, with 10 bases between. The CDR3 DNA reads as TGTGCCACCAGATCGGACAGTAATCAGCCCCAGCATTTT. Translated: CATRSDSNQPQHF.

This clone was seen only once. V is TRBV7-2 and J is TRBJ1-5, with a possible D match to TRBD1 (5 bases). Looked up from germline, CDR1 is SGHTA and CDR2 is FQGNSA. Trimming stripped 1 base from V and 2 bases from J, with 6 bases between. The CDR3 covers 14 residues. The CDR3 DNA reads as TGTGCCAGCAGCTTAGAAGGGGGCAATCAGCCCCAGCATTTT. Translation gives CASSLEGGNQPQHF.

The genes are TRBV7-9 and TRBJ2-6; D might be TRBD1 (5 bases). Germline values: CDR1 SEHNR, CDR2 FQNEAQ (reference sequence). This CDR3 contains 16 residues. V was clipped by 1 base and J by 0 bases, with 7 bases between them. The CDR3 reads CASSLGGSSGANVLTF. The DNA of the CDR3 is TGTGCCAGCAGCTTAGGGGGCAGCTCTGGGGCCAACGTCCTGACTTTC.

This clone appeared once. The chain employs TRBV6-6 and TRBJ1-2, with 8 bases matching TRBD1. J was trimmed by 7 bases and V by 1 base; bases with no gene match: 5. The CDR3 contains 14 residues. The germline V gene has CDR1 MNHNY and CDR2 SVGAGI (reference sequence). The CDR3 nucleotides are TGTGCCAGCAGTTACTTTCCAGGGGGCAGTGGCTACACCTTC. It specifies CASSYFPGGSGYTF.

The rearrangement uses TRBV7-3 and TRBJ2-3; 7 bases agree with TRBD2. This CDR3 is 12 amino acids long. After removal of 3 bases from V and 7 bases from J, the junction contained 1 base not matched to a gene. Germline V lookup: CDR1 SGHTA, CDR2 FQGTGA. The CDR3 protein is CASSLGLHTQYF. Here the CDR3 DNA reads TGTGCCAGCAGCTTGGGACTACATACGCAGTATTTT.

The genes are TRBV19 and TRBJ1-1; TRBD1 is a possible D gene (5 bases). This CDR3 is built from 15 residues. Trimming pared 7 bases from V and 1 base from J, leaving 16 bases between. CDR1 is LNHDA, CDR2 SQIVND, per germline (reference sequence). As DNA, the CDR3 is TGTGCCAGTATTTTACGGGACTGGAAGAACACTGAAGCTTTCTTT. Its translation is CASILRDWKNTEAFF.

The chain uses TRBV6-6 and TRBJ1-2, with no clear D. CDR1 and CDR2 (germline): MNHNY, SVGAGI (reference sequence). V lost 5 bases, J lost 3 bases, and 13 bases lay in between. This CDR3 is 14 amino acids long. The chain's CDR3 is CASSQTTDYYGYTF. For the CDR3, the DNA is TGTGCCAGCAGTCAAACGACGGACTACTATGGCTACACCTTC.

This rearrangement joins TRBV19 to TRBJ2-7; 10 positions match TRBD1. The length of the CDR3 is 15 residues. Germline CDR1 is LNHDA and CDR2 is SQIVND (reference sequence). J lost 2 bases, V lost 4 bases, and 5 bases had no gene match. CDR3 in DNA: TGTGCCAGTAGTAAACCGGGACAGGGGCCCTACGAGCAGTACTTC. It translates to CASSKPGQGPYEQYF.